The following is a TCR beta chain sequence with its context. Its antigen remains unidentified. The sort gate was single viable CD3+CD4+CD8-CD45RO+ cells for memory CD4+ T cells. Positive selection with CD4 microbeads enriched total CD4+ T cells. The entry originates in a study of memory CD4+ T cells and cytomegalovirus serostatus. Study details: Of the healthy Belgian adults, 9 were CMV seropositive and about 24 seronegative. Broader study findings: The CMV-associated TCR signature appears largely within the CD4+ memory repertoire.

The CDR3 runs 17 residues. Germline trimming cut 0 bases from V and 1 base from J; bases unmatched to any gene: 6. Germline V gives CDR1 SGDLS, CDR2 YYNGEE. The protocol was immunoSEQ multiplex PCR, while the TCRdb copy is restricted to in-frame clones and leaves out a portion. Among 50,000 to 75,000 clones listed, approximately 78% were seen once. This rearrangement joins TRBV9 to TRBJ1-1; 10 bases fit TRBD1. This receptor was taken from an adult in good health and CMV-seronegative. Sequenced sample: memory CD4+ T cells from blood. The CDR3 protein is CASSVAVGDRGNTEAFF. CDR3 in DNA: TGTGCCAGCAGCGTAGCGGTGGGGGACAGGGGGAACACTGAAGCTTTCTTT.